These 22 T cell receptor beta chains share one sample of origin, sequenced in a study of T cells and Merkel cell carcinoma outcomes. Sequencing was performed with immunoSEQ multiplex PCR; in TCRdb, only in-frame clones are kept and a portion is missing. The table has roughly 9,200 clones, 84% seen once; the top ten hold less than 3%. The sample comprised tumor tissue from Merkel cell carcinoma. The origin of the receptors is a human donor with Merkel cell carcinoma.

The V call is TRBV15, the J call TRBJ2-3; D may be TRBD2 (6 bases). Germline V gene data show CDR1 as LNHNV and CDR2 as YYDKDF (reference sequence). This CDR3 is built from 16 residues. The V and J ends lost 3 bases and 1 base respectively, with 14 bases between them. In nucleotides, the CDR3 is TGTGCCACCAGCAGGGGGGGATCCTCGGGCACAGATACGCAGTATTTT. It codes for CATSRGGSSGTDTQYF.

This chain connects TRBV11-2 to TRBJ2-3; D is uncertain. Looked up from germline, CDR1 is SGHAT and CDR2 is FQNNGV. V gave up 1 base and J gave up 4 bases, with 3 bases separating them. CDR3 length: 12 amino acids. CDR3 sequence reads: CASSLGADTQYF. CDR3 sequence (DNA): TGTGCCAGCAGCTTAGGGGCAGATACGCAGTATTTT. Based on the CDR3 plus reference TRBV11-2 and TRBJ2-3, the full variable domain is EAGVAQSPRYKIIEKRQSVAFWCNPISGHATLYWYQQILGQGPKLLIQFQNNGVVDDSQLPKDRFSAERLKGVDSTLKIQPAKLEDSAVYLCASSLGADTQYFGPGTRLTVL.

The V gene is TRBV19, the J gene TRBJ1-1, with 10 bases fitting TRBD1. The CDR3 spans 13 residues. V lost 9 bases, J lost 1 base, and 2 bases stayed unmatched. Germline CDR1 and CDR2: LNHDA and SQIVND (reference sequence). The CDR3 DNA reads TGTGCCAGCGGGACAGGGGCGAACACTGAAGCTTTCTTT. It codes for CASGTGANTEAFF.

This clone was picked up one time. This rearrangement joins TRBV5-1 to TRBJ2-5, with 15 nucleotides matching TRBD2. The CDR3 has 17 residues. V lost 3 bases, J lost 3 bases, and 6 bases stayed unmatched. Germline loops: CDR1 SGHRS, CDR2 YFSETQ. CDR3 in DNA: TGCGCCAGCAGCTCAGGACTAGCGGGGGGGCTAAAAGAGACCCAGTACTTC. Encoded protein: CASSSGLAGGLKETQYF.

V and J are TRBV18 and TRBJ2-7; 10 positions agree with TRBD1. Germline lookup yields CDR1 KGHSH and CDR2 LQKENI. Unmatched junction bases numbered 7, after V lost 3 bases and J lost 5 bases. The CDR3 is 15 residues long. This CDR3 is CASSPPGQGIHEQYF. CDR3 in DNA: TGTGCCAGCTCACCCCCGGGACAGGGGATACACGAGCAGTACTTC.

The rearrangement uses TRBV6-5 and TRBJ1-2; 9 nucleotides match TRBD1. V lost 0 bases and J lost 2; bases outside the gene matches: 1. The germline V gene encodes CDR1 MNHEY and CDR2 SVGAGI. The CDR3 is 15 amino acids. CDR3 sequence: CASSYSGTGNYGYTF. As DNA, the CDR3 is TGTGCCAGCAGTTACTCGGGGACAGGGAACTATGGCTACACCTTC.

This rearrangement joins TRBV5-1 to TRBJ2-7; 10 bases map to TRBD1. The V and J ends lost 4 bases and 3 bases, in that order; junction bases with no gene match: 4. CDR3 length equals 14 residues. Germline-derived CDR1 and CDR2 are SGHRS and YFSETQ. The CDR3 coding sequence is TGCGCCAGCAGCGTCCGGACAGGGGGCTACGAGCAGTACTTC. Translated: CASSVRTGGYEQYF. Complete variable domain (other parts from reference TRBV5-1 and TRBJ2-7): KAGVTQTPRYLIKTRGQQVTLSCSPISGHRSVSWYQQTPGQGLQFLFEYFSETQRNKGNFPGRFSGRQFSNSRSEMNVSTLELGDSALYLCASSVRTGGYEQYFGPGTRLTVT.

This rearrangement joins TRBV5-6 to TRBJ2-2; weak D call: TRBD1 (6 bases). CDR1 is SGHDT, CDR2 YYEEEE, per germline. Trimming removed 4 bases from V and 5 bases from J, with 12 bases in between. This CDR3 has 14 amino acids. CDR3 nucleotides: TGTGCCAGCAGCACAGGGTTAGGGACCGGGGAGCTGTTTTTT. As protein: CASSTGLGTGELFF. Full variable domain (missing parts from reference TRBV5-6 and TRBJ2-2): DAGVTQSPTHLIKTRGQQVTLRCSPKSGHDTVSWYQQALGQGPQFIFQYYEEEERQRGNFPDRFSGHQFPNYSSELNVNALLLGDSALYLCASSTGLGTGELFFGEGSRLTVL.

This clone was seen just once. The chain is built from TRBV7-2 and TRBJ1-6, with a tentative D call TRBD1 (6 bases). CDR1 is SGHTA, CDR2 FQGNSA, per germline. Trimming removed 5 bases at V and 10 bases at J, with 18 bases between. The CDR3 covers 15 residues. CDR3 sequence (DNA): TGTGCCAGCAGCCGGATACAAAGGGGGGGATCACCCCTCCACTTT. This sequence encodes CASSRIQRGGSPLHF.

This clone was detected only once. CDR3 sequence (DNA): TGTGCCAGCTCACCAGGGAATAGCGGGGGGGCCAGCGAGCAGTACTTC. Translated, it gives CASSPGNSGGASEQYF. V gene TRBV18 combines with J gene TRBJ2-7; 11 positions agree with TRBD2. J lost 6 bases, V lost 2 bases, and 9 bases had no gene match. The CDR3 has 16 amino acids. CDR1 and CDR2 (germline): KGHSH, LQKENI.

The chain joins TRBV18 to TRBJ1-3; possible D gene TRBD1, 5 bases. The CDR3 loop spans 17 amino acids. Trimming pared 5 bases from V and 2 bases from J, leaving 19 bases between. In germline, CDR1 is KGHSH, CDR2 LQKENI. For the CDR3, the DNA is TGTGCCAGCTCAGTGTACACATCAGGGACGGCTGGAAACACCATATATTTT. Its protein product is CASSVYTSGTAGNTIYF.

This chain uses TRBV5-1 with TRBJ2-3, with 11 bases matching TRBD2. Unmatched junction bases numbered 5, after V lost 3 bases and J lost 8 bases. The CDR3 spans 14 residues. Per the germline V gene, CDR1 is SGHRS and CDR2 is YFSETQ. The DNA of the CDR3 is TGCGCCAGCAGCTCGACTAGCGGGGCGGGTACGCAGTATTTT. Protein: CASSSTSGAGTQYF.

The rearrangement uses TRBV5-1 and TRBJ2-2, with D unresolved. The CDR3 runs to 13 residues. CDR1 is SGHRS, CDR2 YFSETQ, per germline. V lost 5 bases, J lost 1 base, and 6 bases lay in between. Written as DNA, the CDR3 is TGCGCCAGCAGATGGCTGAACACCGGGGAGCTGTTTTTT. Translated: CASRWLNTGELFF.

The CDR3 DNA follows: TGTGCCAGCAGCCGCGGACAGAAGAGCTCCTATAATTCACCCCTCCACTTT. This codes for CASSRGQKSSYNSPLHF. The chain recombines TRBV7-8 with TRBJ1-6, with a tentative D call TRBD1 (6 bases). Germline V gene lookup returns CDR1 SGHVS and CDR2 FQNEAQ. The CDR3 contains 17 residues. Trimming cost V 5 bases and J 0 bases, with 14 bases left between them. The full variable domain, its missing parts supplied by reference TRBV7-8 and TRBJ1-6, is GAGVSQSPRYKVAKRGQDVALRCDPISGHVSLFWYQQALGQGPEFLTYFQNEAQLDKSGLPSDRFFAERPEGSVSTLKIQRTQQEDSAVYLCASSRGQKSSYNSPLHFGNGTRLTVT.

Here the CDR3 reads CINPNSPLHF. Here the CDR3 DNA reads TGCATTAACCCTAATTCACCCCTCCACTTT. The J gene is TRBJ1-6, the V gene TRBV20-1; D remains unclear. This CDR3 has 10 amino acids. CDR1 and CDR2 from the germline V gene are DFQATT and SNEGSKA (reference sequence).

The chain joins TRBV19 to TRBJ2-5; 9 positions match TRBD1. Trimming took 8 bases from V and 1 from J; bases not matched to a gene: 8. The CDR3 contains 15 residues. The V gene's germline CDR1 is LNHDA and CDR2 SQIVND (reference sequence). The CDR3 region has the DNA TGTGCCAGTCGGGGACAGGGCAAGGGCCAAGAGACCCAGTACTTC. Its translation: CASRGQGKGQETQYF.

The chain recombines TRBV10-3 with TRBJ2-7; maybe TRBD1 (6 bases). CDR1 is ENHRY and CDR2 is SYGVKD in the germline V gene. This CDR3 is 14 amino acids long. V lost 5 bases, J lost 0 bases, and 11 bases lay in between. CDR3: CAISPGTISYEQYF. The CDR3 bases are TGTGCCATCAGTCCCGGGACAATCTCCTACGAGCAGTACTTC.

The chain uses TRBV6-5 and TRBJ1-4; D is unclear. CDR3 size: 13 residues. Germline CDR1 is MNHEY and CDR2 is SVGAGI. Trimming took off 6 bases at V and 7 bases at J, with 12 bases between the two ends. The CDR3 DNA reads as TGTGCCAGCAGATCGTCAGGAGGTGAAAAACTGTTTTTT. Residues: CASRSSGGEKLFF.

A few counts support this clone. The rearrangement links TRBV5-1 to TRBJ1-2; unclear D gene. Germline CDR1 reads SGHRS; CDR2 reads YFSETQ. V gave up 7 bases and J gave up 4 bases, with 14 bases separating them. The CDR3 runs 13 residues. As DNA, the CDR3 is TGCGCCAGCGGAGTGGAGGGCGGCTATGGCTACACCTTC. Translated: CASGVEGGYGYTF.

The CDR3 loop is CASSLAGGALYYGYTF. CDR3 coding DNA: TGCGCCAGCAGCTTGGCAGGGGGCGCTTTATACTATGGCTACACCTTC. V and J are TRBV5-1 and TRBJ1-2; 8 bases line up with TRBD1. Trimming cost V 0 bases and J 3 bases; bases outside gene matches: 7. CDR3 size: 16 residues. The V gene's germline CDR1 is SGHRS and CDR2 YFSETQ.

V gene TRBV7-2 combines with J gene TRBJ1-1; D is uncertain. The CDR3 is 13 residues long. Looked up from germline, CDR1 is SGHTA and CDR2 is FQGNSA. Trimming stripped 3 bases from V and 10 bases from J, with 15 bases between. The CDR3 nucleotides read TGTGCCAGCAGCTTGGGCGTTTTGGTGGGAGCTTTCTTT. It is translated as CASSLGVLVGAFF. The whole variable domain, remainder taken from reference TRBV7-2 and TRBJ1-1, is GAGVSQSPSNKVTEKGKDVELRCDPISGHTALYWYRQSLGQGLEFLIYFQGNSAPDKSGLPSDRFSAERTGGSVSTLTIQRTQQEDSAVYLCASSLGVLVGAFFGQGTRLTVV.

The rearrangement uses TRBV5-1 and TRBJ2-1; 11 bases map to TRBD2. The V gene end was trimmed by 1 base and the J gene end by 0 bases; junction bases not matched to a gene: 3. Germline V gene lookup returns CDR1 SGHRS and CDR2 YFSETQ. There are 17 residues in the CDR3. CDR3 sequence: CASSLTSGGSSYNEQFF. DNA for the CDR3: TGCGCCAGCAGCTTGACTAGCGGGGGCAGCTCCTACAATGAGCAGTTCTTC.